This TCR beta chain was documented in a study of blood T cell repertoires in COVID-19. Looking at the study overall: Samples of COVID-19 (acute and convalescent) were obtained from the United States, Italy and Spain. PBMCs, B-cell-depleted T cells, or T cells provided the cDNA or gDNA that made up the material.

Trimming pared 6 bases from V and 7 bases from J, leaving 15 bases between. CDR1 is MNHEY, CDR2 SMNVEV, per germline (reference sequence). The CDR3 totals 14 residues. Original analysis: Amplification with reference gene primers provided the estimates of nucleated cell counts. TCRdb keeps only in-frame clones here, not all; method: immunoSEQ multiplex PCR. V and J calls and clone size are those listed in that table; D and trimming were worked out from the DNA. Here the sample spans under 200,000 clones, 80% to 95% being singletons. In this sample, this clone turned up a few times. The TCR was taken from a man over 45 with acute or convalescent COVID-19. The sample was peripheral blood. V and J are TRBV27 and TRBJ1-4, with D possibly TRBD1 on 6 matching bases. This chain's CDR3 is CASSSQGLGEKLFF. The CDR3 nucleotides read TGTGCCAGCAGCTCACAGGGTTTGGGTGAAAAACTGTTTTTT.